One sample yielded the 21 T cell receptor beta chains listed below, sequenced in a study of blood T cell repertoires in COVID-19. Clones were sequenced by immunoSEQ multiplex PCR, and TCRdb holds only the in-frame ones, with some missing. The data contain roughly 200,000 clones, about 82% of them singletons. Sequencing was done on a sample of PBMCs or T cells enriched from blood (not recorded which). The receptor source for this set is a man aged 35 to 55 with acute COVID-19.

The chain has TRBV7-2 and TRBJ2-1; D gene ambiguous. Germline V gene lookup returns CDR1 SGHTA and CDR2 FQGNSA. With 3 bases removed from V and 0 bases from J, the gap between germline ends came to 9 bases. The CDR3 has 15 residues. CDR3 region: CASSFSRSSYNEQFF. CDR3 DNA: TGTGCCAGCAGCTTTAGCCGGAGCTCCTACAATGAGCAGTTCTTC.

This chain joins TRBV28 and TRBJ2-7; D possibly corresponds to TRBD1 (6 bases). Germline loops: CDR1 MDHEN, CDR2 SYDVKM. V was shortened by 2 bases and J by 5 bases, with 7 bases between the two germline ends. CDR3 length: 12 residues. The chain's CDR3 is CASSLNRDEQYF. In DNA form, the CDR3 reads TGTGCCAGCAGTTTAAACAGGGACGAGCAGTACTTC. Full variable domain (remainder filled in from reference TRBV28 and TRBJ2-7): DVKVTQSSRYLVKRTGEKVFLECVQDMDHENMFWYRQDPGLGLRLIYFSYDVKMKEKGDIPEGYSVSREKKERFSLILESASTNQTSMYLCASSLNRDEQYFGPGTRLTVT.

This rearrangement joins TRBV2 to TRBJ2-6, with D possibly matching TRBD2 (5 bases). V gave up 5 bases and J gave up 1 base, with 9 bases separating them. Germline V gene data show CDR1 as SNHLY and CDR2 as FYNNEI. The CDR3 totals 15 residues. CDR3 nucleotide sequence: TGTGCCAGCAGTTCAACTAGTTCTGGGGCCAACGTCCTGACTTTC. It yields the protein CASSSTSSGANVLTF.

The V call is TRBV13, the J call TRBJ2-7; D unclear. V lost 1 base and J lost 0, with 4 bases in between. Germline V gene sequence: CDR1 PRHDT, CDR2 FYEKMQ (reference sequence). CDR3 length equals 13 residues. The CDR3: CASSLDISYEQYF. The DNA for the CDR3 is TGTGCCAGCAGCTTAGATATCTCCTACGAGCAGTACTTC.

The rearrangement links TRBV9 to TRBJ1-6; D might be TRBD1 (5 bases). Germline lookup yields CDR1 SGDLS and CDR2 YYNGEE. Trimming left V 8 bases short and J 4 bases short, with 13 bases between. This CDR3 region has 14 residues. CDR3 region: CASSQATYNSPLHF. In DNA, the CDR3 is TGTGCCAGTTCACAGGCGACATATAATTCACCCCTCCACTTT.

V and J are TRBV6-5 and TRBJ1-5, with 7 bases that match TRBD1. This CDR3 has 14 residues. V trimming: 6 bases; J trimming: 9 bases; junction bases outside the gene matches: 11. Germline V lookup: CDR1 MNHEY, CDR2 SVGAGI. The CDR3 sequence: CASSADRAHWPQHF. The CDR3 DNA reads TGTGCCAGCAGCGCAGACAGGGCCCATTGGCCCCAGCATTTT.

This clone was observed once. The V and J genes are TRBV19 and TRBJ2-3, with D uncertain. The CDR3 covers 16 residues. Trimming shortened V by 4 bases and J by 3 bases, and 17 bases separated the two germline ends. The germline V gene encodes CDR1 LNHDA and CDR2 SQIVND (reference sequence). CDR3 in DNA: TGTGCCAGTAGTAGACTCCACCCTGGTTTTACAGATACGCAGTATTTT. Amino acid sequence: CASSRLHPGFTDTQYF.

The chain joins TRBV5-4 to TRBJ1-4; 8 bases are shared with TRBD1. Germline-derived CDR1 and CDR2 are SGHNT and YYREEE (reference sequence). The CDR3 runs to 16 residues. Trimming took 2 bases from V and 6 from J; bases not matched to a gene: 9. CDR3 protein: CASSFTSGTGDEKLFF. The CDR3 bases are TGTGCCAGCAGCTTCACGTCCGGGACAGGAGATGAAAAACTGTTTTTT.

The rearrangement links TRBV27 to TRBJ1-1, with TRBD1 matching over 8 bases. The CDR3 has 12 amino acids. Germline V gene data show CDR1 as MNHEY and CDR2 as SMNVEV (reference sequence). Unmatched junction bases numbered 3, after V lost 5 bases and J lost 7 bases. The CDR3 region has the DNA TGTGCCAGCAGTCGAGGGACAGGTGAAGCTTTCTTT. Translation gives CASSRGTGEAFF.

V and J are TRBV24-1 and TRBJ1-4; weak D call: TRBD1 (5 bases). Trimming removed 3 bases at V and 0 bases at J, with 10 bases between. Germline V gene lookup returns CDR1 KGHDR and CDR2 SFDVKD. The CDR3 length is 16 residues. In DNA, the CDR3 is TGTGCCACCAGTGATGGTAAGGGGCCAACTAATGAAAAACTGTTTTTT. Translation gives CATSDGKGPTNEKLFF.

This clone was seen once. The V and J genes are TRBV6-5 and TRBJ2-5; 11 nucleotides align to TRBD2. V lost 8 bases to trimming and J lost 3 bases; unmatched junction nucleotides: 5. This CDR3 has 14 residues. In germline, CDR1 is MNHEY, CDR2 SVGAGI. The CDR3 DNA reads as TGTGCCAGCGCTTGGGGACTAGCGGAAGAGACCCAGTACTTC. It encodes CASAWGLAEETQYF.

V is TRBV19 and J is TRBJ2-2, with 12 bases that match TRBD2. After removal of 4 bases from V and 4 bases from J, the junction contained 10 bases not matched to a gene. Germline V gene data show CDR1 as LNHDA and CDR2 as SQIVND (reference sequence). This CDR3 has 18 amino acids. The CDR3 DNA reads as TGTGCCAGTAGTAAACTAGCGGGAGGATCGTCGGGCACCGGGGAGCTGTTTTTT. It codes for CASSKLAGGSSGTGELFF.

The chain joins TRBV5-1 to TRBJ1-2; 7 bases agree with TRBD1. With V trimmed by 4 bases and J by 5 bases, 14 bases remained unmatched. The CDR3 length is 16 residues. Looked up from germline, CDR1 is SGHRS and CDR2 is YFSETQ. The chain's CDR3 is CASSVGPGQTLYGYTF. The CDR3 DNA reads as TGCGCCAGCAGCGTAGGACCGGGACAGACTCTGTATGGCTACACCTTC.

This chain connects TRBV28 to TRBJ2-1, with TRBD2 matching over 8 bases. Germline CDR1 is MDHEN and CDR2 is SYDVKM. The CDR3 extends over 16 amino acids. With 2 bases clipped from V and 0 bases from J, the junction kept 3 bases outside the gene matches. The CDR3 loop is CASSLIGTSSYNEQFF. The DNA of the CDR3 is TGTGCCAGCAGTTTAATCGGGACTAGCTCCTACAATGAGCAGTTCTTC.

The chain is built from TRBV28 and TRBJ1-1; D ambiguous. The CDR3 runs 15 residues. Germline V gene sequence: CDR1 MDHEN, CDR2 SYDVKM. V lost 5 bases and J lost 8, with 21 bases in between. The CDR3 DNA is TGTGCCAGCAGTGAGGACGGGGTCCGGTCCCCCGAAGCTTTCTTT. This codes for CASSEDGVRSPEAFF.

The chain has TRBV7-2 and TRBJ1-5, with a possible D match to TRBD1 (6 bases). Germline V gene data show CDR1 as SGHTA and CDR2 as FQGNSA. V was cut by 7 bases and J by 2 bases, with 12 bases left in between. This CDR3 has 14 amino acids. The CDR3 sequence is CASKPGGGNQPQHF. DNA of the CDR3: TGTGCCAGCAAACCGGGGGGCGGCAATCAGCCCCAGCATTTT.

The rearrangement links TRBV27 to TRBJ1-5; possible D gene TRBD1, 5 bases. V was clipped by 6 bases and J by 3 bases, with 15 bases between them. Germline assignment: CDR1 MNHEY and CDR2 SMNVEV (reference sequence). The CDR3 runs to 15 residues. The CDR3 bases are TGTGCCAGCAGGAGGGGTGGGGGGAACAATCAGCCCCAGCATTTT. As protein: CASRRGGGNNQPQHF.

The chain combines TRBV5-4 with TRBJ2-5, with D tentatively TRBD1 (6 bases). Looked up from germline, CDR1 is SGHNT and CDR2 is YYREEE (reference sequence). The CDR3 extends over 13 amino acids. Trimming removed 7 bases from V and 3 bases from J, with 13 bases in between. The CDR3: CASGQGPEETQYF. CDR3 in DNA: TGTGCCAGCGGGCAGGGGCCTGAAGAGACCCAGTACTTC.

The chain combines TRBV28 with TRBJ2-1; the match to TRBD2 covers 14 bases. The CDR3 runs 15 residues. Trimming removed 6 bases from V and 12 bases from J; junction bases left unmatched: 10. The germline V gene has CDR1 MDHEN and CDR2 SYDVKM. CDR3 bases: TGTGCCAGCAGCTCCTCGGGACTAGCGGGAGAGGTGCAGTTCTTC. This codes for CASSSSGLAGEVQFF. Filled out from reference TRBV28 and TRBJ2-1, the complete variable domain reads DVKVTQSSRYLVKRTGEKVFLECVQDMDHENMFWYRQDPGLGLRLIYFSYDVKMKEKGDIPEGYSVSREKKERFSLILESASTNQTSMYLCASSSSGLAGEVQFFGPGTRLTVL.

This clone was detected only once. V is TRBV2 and J is TRBJ2-5, with D possibly TRBD1 on 6 matching bases. V was shortened by 6 bases and J by 1 base, with 12 bases between the two germline ends. Germline V CDR1 and CDR2: SNHLY, FYNNEI. This CDR3 has 14 residues. CDR3 in amino acids: CASRRTVSQETQYF. The CDR3 DNA is TGTGCCAGCAGACGGACAGTAAGCCAAGAGACCCAGTACTTC.

The chain joins TRBV7-3 to TRBJ2-1; no firm D call. The CDR3 is 12 amino acids. Germline V CDR1 and CDR2: SGHTA, FQGTGA. V lost 5 bases and J lost 5, with 7 bases in between. CDR3 region: CASSTNNNEQFF. The DNA of the CDR3 is TGTGCCAGCAGCACAAATAACAATGAGCAGTTCTTC. The variable domain in full, with the rest retrieved from reference TRBV7-3 and TRBJ2-1, is GAGVSQTPSNKVTEKGKYVELRCDPISGHTALYWYRQSLGQGPEFLIYFQGTGAADDSGLPNDRFFAVRPEGSVSTLKIQRTERGDSAVYLCASSTNNNEQFFGPGTRLTVL.